Following are 30 T cell receptor beta chains from one sample sequenced in a study of CD4 and CD8 cells across lung adenocarcinoma regions. One entry per CDR3 protein results from TCRdb running MiXCR on the PCR reads. The data show some 16,000 distinct CDR3 sequences, approximately 50% seen once. The sequenced sample consisted of CD8+ T cells from the center of a lung tumor. The receptors here all came from a female donor with lung adenocarcinoma. The CD4 and CD8 labels of this study may be unreliable.

CDR3 DNA sequence: TGTGCCAGCAGACCTGGGGGCGGGGAAGGCGAGCAGTACTTC. It translates to CASRPGGGEGEQYF. The V and J genes are TRBV9 and TRBJ2-1; TRBD1 or TRBD2 may be the D gene (6 bases each). The J call could be wrong; TRBJ2-7 is a better fit for the DNA end. Germline values: CDR1 SGDLS, CDR2 YYNGEE. This CDR3 has 14 amino acids.

The CDR3 here is CASRAPGGSNQPQHF. The CDR3 DNA reads TGTGCCAGCAGAGCCCCAGGGGGTAGCAATCAGCCCCAGCATTTT. The rearrangement joins TRBV6-1 to TRBJ1-5, with 7 bases fitting TRBD1. Germline-derived CDR1 and CDR2 are MNHNS and SASEGT. CDR3 length: 15 amino acids. V lost 6 bases to trimming and J lost 0 bases; unmatched junction nucleotides: 5.

The table lists this clonotype with a few counts. The chain employs TRBV12-3 or TRBV12-4 and TRBJ2-5; TRBD1 aligns across 8 bases. This CDR3 is 14 amino acids long. V lost 5 bases, J lost 6 bases, and 8 bases stayed unmatched. The CDR3 loop is CASSPRTGIQTQYF. The CDR3 coding sequence is TGTGCCAGCAGTCCAAGGACAGGGATACAGACCCAGTACTTC.

As for this clonotype: At one boundary the junction diverges from the germline segment, which might be a read error. J is TRBJ2-3 and V is TRBV27, with 7 bases that match TRBD2. The CDR3 extends over 14 amino acids. The germline CDR1 and CDR2 sequences are MNHEY and SMNVEV (reference sequence). The CDR3 sequence is CGSKGRGAKNTQYF. The CDR3, as DNA: TGTGGCAGCAAGGGGAGGGGAGCCAAAAATACGCAGTATTTC.

In this sample, this clonotype is medium-sized (0.01 to 0.1%). V is TRBV6-5 and J is TRBJ2-1, with D perhaps TRBD1 (6 bases). The V end was cut by 1 base, the J end by 7 bases, with 17 bases between. Germline V gives CDR1 MNHEY, CDR2 SVGAGI. The CDR3 is 16 residues long. The CDR3 DNA reads TGTGCCAGCAGTTACTTACCCAGGGGTATAGGTAATGAGCAGTTCTTC. Protein: CASSYLPRGIGNEQFF.

V is TRBV11-2 and J is TRBJ2-2; TRBD2 matches at 13 bases. The CDR3 consists of 20 residues. Trimming cost V 5 bases and J 5 bases; bases outside gene matches: 17. The germline gives CDR1 SGHAT, CDR2 FQNNGV. CDR3 region: CASSPKPTSGGAGYTGELFF. CDR3 in DNA: TGTGCCAGCAGCCCCAAACCCACTAGCGGGGGGGCGGGGTATACCGGGGAGCTGTTTTTT. Together with reference TRBV11-2 and TRBJ2-2, the CDR3 gives the full variable domain: EAGVAQSPRYKIIEKRQSVAFWCNPISGHATLYWYQQILGQGPKLLIQFQNNGVVDDSQLPKDRFSAERLKGVDSTLKIQPAKLEDSAVYLCASSPKPTSGGAGYTGELFFGEGSRLTVL.

The chain employs TRBV12-3 or TRBV12-4 and TRBJ2-1; the D call may be TRBD1 or TRBD2 (6 bases each). The CDR3 loop spans 16 amino acids. V was trimmed by 2 bases and J by 2 bases, leaving 13 bases between them. CDR3: CASSLRFRGPYNEQFF. The DNA of the CDR3 is TGTGCCAGCAGTTTAAGGTTTCGGGGGCCCTACAATGAGCAGTTCTTC.

V is TRBV6-1 and J is TRBJ2-1, with 7 bases lining up with TRBD2. The DNA end favors TRBJ2-7, so the J call may be wrong. CDR3 length: 14 amino acids. Germline CDR1 reads MNHNS; CDR2 reads SASEGT. The CDR3 sequence is CASRQLGEGYEQYF. The DNA of the CDR3 is TGTGCCAGCAGGCAATTGGGGGAGGGCTACGAGCAGTACTTC.

As concerns this clonotype: A clone one base away is much larger, so this may be a read error. No conserved phenylalanine or tryptophan ends this CDR3, so it is likely a read error. V and J are TRBV5-1 and TRBJ2-3; perhaps TRBD2 as D (6 bases). Germline CDR1 reads SGHRS; CDR2 reads YFSETQ. Between the trimmed V and J ends, which lost 6 bases and 2 bases, there was a span of 16 bases. There are 15 residues in the CDR3. In nucleotides, the CDR3 is TGCGCCAGCAACCAAGGGAGGATACCCACAGATACGCAGTATTGT. Its protein product is CASNQGRIPTDTQYC.

Details on this clonotype: At one end the junction does not follow the germline gene, possibly because of a read error. The chain joins TRBV6-1 to TRBJ2-3; no clear D. There are 12 residues in the CDR3. Germline CDR1 reads MNHNS; CDR2 reads SASEGT. The CDR3 reads CAGMEAKNTQYF. The CDR3 DNA sequence: TGTGCGGGCATGGAAGCCAAAAATACGCAGTATTTC.

This clonotype showed up many times. The chain carries TRBV9 and TRBJ2-3, with 13 bases lining up with TRBD2. V shed 4 bases and J 2 bases; nucleotides not matched to a gene: 7. Germline V CDR1 and CDR2: SGDLS, YYNGEE. The CDR3 has 17 residues. For the CDR3, the DNA is TGTGCCAGCAGCCCTAGACTAGCGGGGGGATACACAGATACGCAGTATTTT. It encodes CASSPRLAGGYTDTQYF.

The V gene is TRBV25-1, the J gene TRBJ2-1, with D unresolved. The DNA matches TRBJ2-5 better at its end, which makes the J call doubtful. The CDR3 loop spans 12 amino acids. Looked up from germline, CDR1 is MGHDK and CDR2 is SYGVNS. The CDR3 reads CASSEYGETQYF. In DNA, the CDR3 is TGTGCCAGCAGTGAATATGGGGAAACCCAGTACTTC.

In its sample, this clonotype ranks as medium-sized (0.01 to 0.1%). This chain connects TRBV6-5 to TRBJ2-1; D unresolved. This CDR3 is 13 amino acids long. V was shortened by 5 bases and J by 6 bases, with 11 bases between the two germline ends. Germline loops: CDR1 MNHEY, CDR2 SVGAGI. The CDR3 sequence is CASSPGRLNEQFF. CDR3 bases: TGTGCCAGCAGTCCCGGCCGTCTCAATGAGCAGTTCTTC.

This chain connects TRBV10-3 to TRBJ2-1; the D gene is possibly TRBD2 (7 bases). The DNA end lines up better with TRBJ2-7; the J call may be wrong. The CDR3 runs to 13 residues. Germline CDR1 is ENHRY and CDR2 is SYGVKD. CDR3 residues: CAIKPGGTYEQYF. Written as DNA, the CDR3 is TGTGCCATCAAGCCGGGGGGCACCTACGAGCAGTACTTC.

The rearrangement links TRBV6-5 to TRBJ2-1; possibly TRBD1 for D (6 bases). This CDR3 comprises 15 residues. Germline values: CDR1 MNHEY, CDR2 SVGAGI. Between the trimmed V and J ends, which lost 2 bases and 4 bases, there was a span of 12 bases. The CDR3 DNA reads as TGTGCCAGCAGTTACCGACAGGTCGAATACAATGAGCAGTTCTTC. This sequence encodes CASSYRQVEYNEQFF.

Judged by abundance, this clonotype is medium-sized. The chain links TRBV10-3 to TRBJ1-2; a weak D match, TRBD1 (6 bases). The CDR3 totals 15 residues. V was trimmed by 9 bases and J by 4 bases, leaving 21 bases between them. Germline V CDR1 and CDR2: ENHRY, SYGVKD. The CDR3 here is CAIGGGPTVGYGYTF. The CDR3 DNA reads as TGTGCCATAGGGGGAGGCCCGACTGTCGGCTATGGCTACACCTTC.

The genes are TRBV6-1 and TRBJ2-5; a weak D match, TRBD2 (6 bases). The CDR3 spans 16 residues. Trimming took off 2 bases at V and 11 bases at J, with 24 bases between the two ends. CDR1 MNHNS and CDR2 SASEGT come from the germline V gene. The CDR3 spells CASSETPPAGGGEQYF. The CDR3 nucleotides read TGTGCCAGCAGTGAAACTCCCCCGGCCGGGGGTGGGGAGCAGTACTTC.

This clonotype was seen at least ten times. The rearrangement joins TRBV7-3 to TRBJ2-2; 8 bases line up with TRBD1. Germline values: CDR1 SGHTA, CDR2 FQGTGA. V lost 5 bases to trimming and J lost 0 bases; unmatched junction nucleotides: 5. The length of the CDR3 is 16 residues. CDR3 residues: CASSAWTGSNTGELFF. The CDR3 nucleotides read TGTGCCAGCAGCGCCTGGACAGGGTCGAACACCGGGGAGCTGTTTTTT.

This clonotype was picked up one time. The rearrangement uses TRBV10-3 and TRBJ2-1; tentatively, D is TRBD1 (7 bases). From germline, CDR1 is ENHRY and CDR2 SYGVKD. This CDR3 is built from 16 residues. V dropped 3 bases and J dropped 5 bases, with 17 bases sitting between them. The DNA of the CDR3 is TGTGCCATCAGTGATGTTGGCAGGGGGGCGGACAATGAGCAGTTCTTC. Its protein is CAISDVGRGADNEQFF.

With respect to this clonotype: At one end the junction does not follow the germline gene, possibly because of a read error. The gene calls are TRBV6-1 and TRBJ2-4; either TRBD1 or TRBD2 may supply D (6 bases each). CDR3 size: 16 residues. The germline CDR1 and CDR2 sequences are MNHNS and SASEGT. The CDR3 nucleotides are TGTGCGAGCAGCGTGGAGGGGGTGTTGGGCACAGACACTCAGTACTTT. Amino acids: CASSVEGVLGTDTQYF.

Ten or more counts support this clonotype. A much larger clone differs from this one at a single base, so this may be a read error. In nucleotides, the CDR3 is TGTGCCAGCAGTGGGCCCGGGGGGGCCCAGTTCTTC. The encoded protein is CASSGPGGAQFF. The chain recombines TRBV6-1 with TRBJ2-1; 8 bases align to TRBD2. The ends lost 4 bases at V and 13 bases at J; junction bases unmatched: 6. Per the germline V gene, CDR1 is MNHNS and CDR2 is SASEGT. The CDR3 is made up of 12 amino acids.

This clonotype was seen more than once but under ten times. The chain uses TRBV6-1 and TRBJ1-2; D remains unclear. CDR3 size: 15 residues. The germline V gene encodes CDR1 MNHNS and CDR2 SASEGT. Trimming cost V 4 bases and J 5 bases, with 17 bases left between them. The CDR3 DNA follows: TGTGCCAGCAGTGTTTTGAGACACCTCGTTTATGGCTACACCTTC. Protein sequence: CASSVLRHLVYGYTF.

V is TRBV6-1 and J is TRBJ2-1; TRBD2 agrees at 14 bases. V trimming: 4 bases; J trimming: 9 bases; junction bases outside the gene matches: 5. The CDR3 is 15 amino acids. The V gene's germline CDR1 is MNHNS and CDR2 SASEGT. The CDR3 sequence is CASSGTSGRMGEQFF. DNA of the CDR3: TGTGCCAGCAGTGGGACTAGCGGGAGGATGGGTGAGCAGTTCTTC.

J is TRBJ2-3 and V is TRBV5-1, with 11 bases matching TRBD2. The CDR3 consists of 17 residues. Germline V gives CDR1 SGHRS, CDR2 YFSETQ. V gave up 4 bases and J gave up 2 bases; unmatched junction bases: 9. The DNA of the CDR3 is TGCGCCAGCAGCCGGCCTGAGACTAGCGGGGCCACAGATACGCAGTATTTT. It codes for CASSRPETSGATDTQYF.

The J gene is TRBJ2-4, the V gene TRBV6-1; D may match TRBD1 or TRBD2 (6 bases each). The length of the CDR3 is 14 residues. Germline CDR1 MNHNS, CDR2 SASEGT. CDR3 in DNA: TGTCGCAGCACGGGGGCCGGGGGCAAAAACACGCAGTACTTC. Translation gives CRSTGAGGKNTQYF.

At least ten counts were recorded for this clonotype. V and J are TRBV4-1 and TRBJ2-5; TRBD2 is a possible D gene (6 bases). Gene TRBJ2-7 matches the end of the DNA better, so the J call may be wrong. This CDR3 comprises 15 residues. Germline V gene sequence: CDR1 MGHRA, CDR2 YSYEKL. CDR3 nucleotides: TGCGCCAGCAGCCAAGCCGAGGAGGGGTCCTACGAGCAGTACTTC. It codes for CASSQAEEGSYEQYF.

This chain connects TRBV6-1 to TRBJ2-4; TRBD2 aligns across 8 bases. This CDR3 contains 17 residues. Germline CDR1 is MNHNS and CDR2 is SASEGT. The V and J ends lost 7 bases and 13 bases, in that order; junction bases with no gene match: 24. CDR3 in DNA: TGTGCCAGCACCAGCCCGGGGGGGGTGTGTGCCAAAGATATGCAGTACTTC. Translating it yields CASTSPGGVCAKDMQYF.

Only a few counts were recorded for this clonotype. The chain couples TRBV6-1 to TRBJ2-5; 7 bases agree with TRBD1. The V gene end was trimmed by 0 bases and the J gene end by 1 base; junction bases not matched to a gene: 5. The CDR3 contains 16 residues. CDR1 and CDR2 from the germline V gene are MNHNS and SASEGT. The CDR3 sequence is CASSEAQTGSQETQYF. The DNA of the CDR3 is TGTGCCAGCAGTGAAGCCCAGACAGGGAGCCAAGAGACCCAGTACTTC.

Of note for this clonotype: One end of the junction does not line up with germline, which may come from a read error. This chain links TRBV6-8 with TRBJ2-4, with D possibly being TRBD1 or TRBD2 (5 bases each). The CDR3 is 14 amino acids. Germline V gene lookup returns CDR1 MNHGY and CDR2 SAAAGT. The DNA of the CDR3 is TGTGGCAGCTCGGGGCAGAGAGCCAAAAACATTCAGTACTTC. It encodes CGSSGQRAKNIQYF.

This clonotype was seen many times. V usage is TRBV27 and J usage is TRBJ1-6; weak D call: TRBD1 (5 bases). This CDR3 comprises 16 residues. Trimming removed 3 bases from V and 7 bases from J, with 16 bases in between. Germline V gene lookup returns CDR1 MNHEY and CDR2 SMNVEV (reference sequence). The CDR3 coding sequence is TGTGCCAGCAGTTTGGGTGGAGGGGCCAAGAATTCACCCCTCCACTTT. It yields the protein CASSLGGGAKNSPLHF.